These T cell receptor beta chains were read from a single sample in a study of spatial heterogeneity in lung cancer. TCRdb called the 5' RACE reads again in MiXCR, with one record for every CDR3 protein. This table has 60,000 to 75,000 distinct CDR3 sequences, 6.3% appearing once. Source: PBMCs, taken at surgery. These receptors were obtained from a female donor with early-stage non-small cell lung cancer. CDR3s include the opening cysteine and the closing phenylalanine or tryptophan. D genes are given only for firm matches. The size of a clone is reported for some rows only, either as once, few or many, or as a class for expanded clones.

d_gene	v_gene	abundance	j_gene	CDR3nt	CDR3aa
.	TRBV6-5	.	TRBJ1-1	TGTGCCAGCAGTTACTCGGCAGGGCGGGACACTGAAGCTTTCTTT	CASSYSAGRDTEAFF
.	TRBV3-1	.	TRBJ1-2	TGTGCCAGCAGCCAAGATTCAGGACCTGGGCGCTACACCTTC	CASSQDSGPGRYTF
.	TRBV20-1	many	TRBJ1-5	TGCAGTGCTAGATCCCGGACGGCCATAGAACCCCAGCATTTT	CSARSRTAIEPQHF
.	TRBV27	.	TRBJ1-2	TGTGCCAGCAGGCCGGATTACACTCCCCATGGCTACACCTTC	CASRPDYTPHGYTF
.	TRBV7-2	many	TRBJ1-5	TGTGCCAGCAGCTCCATGGGAGTAGAGGAGCCCCAGCATTTT	CASSSMGVEEPQHF
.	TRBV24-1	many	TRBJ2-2	TGTGCCACCAGTGCCGGGTTCCTAACAAACACCGGGGAGCTGTTTTTT	CATSAGFLTNTGELFF
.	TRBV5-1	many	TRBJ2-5	TGCGCCAGCAGCGTGGGGACGTGGGGTCGGTCGGAGCAAGAGACCCAGTACTTC	CASSVGTWGRSEQETQYF
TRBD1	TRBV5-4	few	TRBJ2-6	TGTGCCAGCAGCTTGCTGTTGGACAGGGGGCCTGGGGCCAACGTCCTGACTTTC	CASSLLLDRGPGANVLTF
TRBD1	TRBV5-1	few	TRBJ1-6	TGCGCCAGCAGCAAGGGGGGACAGGCAATATATAATTCACCCCTCCACTTT	CASSKGGQAIYNSPLHF
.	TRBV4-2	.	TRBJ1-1	TGTGCCAGCAGCCAAGGGGGCAGAGGCACTGAAGCTTTCTTT	CASSQGGRGTEAFF
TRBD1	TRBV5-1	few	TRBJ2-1	TGCGCCAGCAGCTTAACCGGGACAGGGAGTAAGGAGCAGTTCTTC	CASSLTGTGSKEQFF
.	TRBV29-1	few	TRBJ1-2	TGCAGCGTTCTAACTGCCTCCGGGGGCTATGGCTACACCTTC	CSVLTASGGYGYTF
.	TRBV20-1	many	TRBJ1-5	TGCAGTGCTAGAGTTGGGGGCCCCGCGGGCAATCAGCCCCAGCATTTT	CSARVGGPAGNQPQHF
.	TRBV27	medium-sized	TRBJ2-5	TGTGCCACCACGCTGGGTAAGACCCAGTACTTC	CATTLGKTQYF
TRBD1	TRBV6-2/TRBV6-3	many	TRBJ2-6	TGTGCCAGCAGTTACTCGAGGTCGCAGGGGGCCTCTGGGGCCAACGTCCTGACTTTC	CASSYSRSQGASGANVLTF
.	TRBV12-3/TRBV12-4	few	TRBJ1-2	TGTGCCAGCAGTTTAGGAGGGAACTATGGCTACACCTTC	CASSLGGNYGYTF
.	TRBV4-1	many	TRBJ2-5	TGCGCCAGCAGCCAAGATCAAGAGACCCAGTACTTC	CASSQDQETQYF
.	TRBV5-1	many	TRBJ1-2	TGCGCCAGCAGCTTGAGTTCCACTGACTATGGCTACACCTTC	CASSLSSTDYGYTF
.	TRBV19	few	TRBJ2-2	TGTGCCAGTAGTATCTCCGGCCCGAACACCGGGGAGCTGTTTTTT	CASSISGPNTGELFF
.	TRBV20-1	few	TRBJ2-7	TGCAGTGTAGCGGGACAGTCCTACGAGCAGTACTTC	CSVAGQSYEQYF